A single sample gave rise to the 3 T cell receptor beta chains below, sequenced in a study of T cells after yellow fever vaccination. From the 5' RACE reads, TCRdb called clonotypes with MiXCR, one entry per CDR3 protein. The table includes about 320,000 distinct CDR3 sequences, around 12% detected once. Sequencing was performed on CD4+ T cells sorted from PBMCs, taken 15 days after the yellow fever booster vaccination. These receptors were taken from a young man who received the YFV17D yellow fever vaccine.

This clonotype turned up a few times. The gene calls are TRBV5-1 and TRBJ2-3, with D possibly matching TRBD1 (5 bases). This CDR3 is 15 amino acids long. Trimming shortened V by 6 bases and J by 5 bases, and 19 bases separated the two germline ends. From germline, CDR1 is SGHRS and CDR2 YFSETQ. For the CDR3, the DNA is TGCGCCAGCACGGATGGACACCCTACGGGAGATACGCAGTATTTT. Translated, it gives CASTDGHPTGDTQYF.

V is TRBV7-2 and J is TRBJ1-2; 7 bases align to TRBD1. With 1 base clipped from V and 1 base from J, the junction kept 9 bases outside the gene matches. Germline V CDR1 and CDR2: SGHTA, FQGNSA. The CDR3 runs 17 residues. In nucleotides, the CDR3 is TGTGCCAGCAGCTTAGAGGGGGACAGAACCTTTAACTATGGCTACACCTTC. It translates to CASSLEGDRTFNYGYTF.

The table lists this clonotype with a few counts. The CDR3 protein is CAINPNAGGTDTQYF. The CDR3 DNA sequence: TGTGCCATCAATCCGAATGCGGGGGGAACAGATACGCAGTATTTT. J is TRBJ2-3 and V is TRBV10-3; 8 nucleotides match TRBD2. The CDR3 length is 15 residues. Looked up from germline, CDR1 is ENHRY and CDR2 is SYGVKD. V was pared by 7 bases and J by 3 bases, with 9 bases of the junction left unmatched.